Given below is one T cell receptor (beta chain) in context. This specimen belongs to a study of CD8 T cells in ankylosing spondylitis. Each CDR3 protein gets one entry after TCRdb re-called the 5' RACE reads with MiXCR. The sample contains 300,000 to 400,000 distinct CDR3 sequences, 14% to 15% of which appear only once. This CDR3 is 14 amino acids long. After removal of 6 bases from V and 7 bases from J, the junction contained 12 bases not matched to a gene. Germline V gene sequence: CDR1 DFQATT, CDR2 SNEGSKA (reference sequence). The TCR sequence derives from a male donor with ankylosing spondylitis or in good health (not recorded which). The sample taken for sequencing was blood, either unsorted or a sorted T cell fraction (not recorded which). The chain recombines TRBV20-1 with TRBJ2-5; 9 nucleotides match TRBD1. The CDR3 region is CSAVVDRGSGTQYF. The DNA for the CDR3 is TGCAGTGCGGTTGTGGACAGGGGCTCTGGGACCCAGTACTTC.